What follows are 2 T cell receptor delta chains derived from one specimen sequenced in a study of gammadelta T cells in human blood. TCRdb reprocessed the RT-PCR reads through CATT. The sample lists several hundred delta-chain clones, around half occurring once. What was sequenced was Vgamma9Vdelta2 gamma-delta T cells from infant blood. The origin of the receptors is a human donor.

Only one count was recorded for this clone. A far bigger clonotype differs at one base, so this is likely a read error. Other DNA sequences in the same sample also yield this CDR3. V is TRDV2 and J is TRDJ1; TRDD3 agrees at 7 bases. The CDR3 consists of 15 residues. V dropped 4 bases and J dropped 0; count of bases not matched to a gene: 7. Germline V gene sequence: CDR1 GEAIGNYY, CDR2 EKD. In DNA, the CDR3 is TGTGCCTGTGATACCTGGGGGCTGTACACCGATAAACTCATCTTT. Protein: CACDTWGLYTDKLIF.

Turning to this clone: The likely explanation is a read error, given a far larger clone one base away. V usage is TRDV2 and J usage is TRDJ1, with 11 bases fitting TRDD3. The CDR3 consists of 19 residues. Per germline, CDR1 GEAIGNYY and CDR2 EKD. The CDR3 loop is CACYTVAWGIPTGTDKLIF. In nucleotides, the CDR3 is TGTGCCTGTTACACCGTAGCCTGGGGGATACCGACGGGGACCGATAAACTCATCTTT.